The rows below give T cell receptor beta chains drawn from one sample of a study of T cell responses to AZD1222 COVID-19 vaccine. Repertoires were generated with immunoSEQ multiplex PCR, while TCRdb's copy carries only in-frame clones and drops some. Counted here are fewer than 85,000 clones, roughly 90% occurring once; the ten biggest clones make up 4.2%. The sample consisted of peripheral blood, taken on day 0 of AZD1222 vaccination. These receptor sequences come from an adult in good health. The CDR3 runs from the conserved cysteine through the conserved F or W. D genes are given only for firm matches. Clone size appears in some rows only: once, few, many, or a class for an expanded clone.

abundance,v_gene,j_gene,d_gene,CDR3nt,CDR3aa
NA,TRBV20-1,TRBJ1-4,NA,TGCAGTGCTAGTTTTGGTACCAATGAAAAACTGTTTTTT,CSASFGTNEKLFF
NA,TRBV15,TRBJ2-7,NA,TGTGCCACCAGCAGAGATTTCATTGGCAGCCTCGAAACATACGAGCAGTACTTC,CATSRDFIGSLETYEQYF
once,TRBV7-2,TRBJ1-6,NA,TGTGCCAGCAGCCCGTCCGGCTTCTTCCTCCACTTT,CASSPSGFFLHF
NA,TRBV6-5,TRBJ1-1,NA,TGTGCCAGCAGTCCAAGCAGACAGTCAAACACTGAAGCTTTCTTT,CASSPSRQSNTEAFF
NA,TRBV6-5,TRBJ1-1,NA,TGTGCCAGCAGTTACCAGAAAAGGGACAATTCAGCTTTCTTT,CASSYQKRDNSAFF
NA,TRBV11-1,TRBJ2-1,TRBD1,TGTGCCAGCAGCTTAGCGACAGGGGGCTACAATGAGCAGTTCTTC,CASSLATGGYNEQFF
NA,TRBV6-4,TRBJ2-6,NA,TGTGCCAGCAGTGGGTTGACAGACCCTGGGGCCAACGTCCTGACTTTC,CASSGLTDPGANVLTF
NA,TRBV9,TRBJ1-3,NA,TGTGCCAGCAGCTCGGGCGGGACTGGTGGAAACACCATATATTTT,CASSSGGTGGNTIYF
NA,TRBV30,TRBJ1-5,NA,TGTGCCTGGAGTGGGACAGTTAGCAATCAGCCCCAGCATTTT,CAWSGTVSNQPQHF
NA,TRBV29-1,TRBJ2-7,TRBD1,TGCAGCGTCCTGGCAGGGGGCGCGGACGAGCAGTACTTC,CSVLAGGADEQYF
NA,TRBV23-1,TRBJ1-4,NA,TGCGCCAGCAGTCAATCTCGGGTTCTAGAAAAACTGTTTTTT,CASSQSRVLEKLFF
NA,TRBV18,TRBJ2-5,NA,TGTGCCAGCTCACCACCGTCCCCGCCCAAGCGGGAGACCCAGTACTTC,CASSPPSPPKRETQYF
NA,TRBV10-3,TRBJ1-5,NA,TGTGCCATCAGTGAACGTTCGACCAATCAGCCCCAGCATTTT,CAISERSTNQPQHF
NA,TRBV4-2,TRBJ2-1,NA,TGTGCCAGCAGCCAAGATCCAGGGGCCACCTACAATGAGCAGTTCTTC,CASSQDPGATYNEQFF
NA,TRBV24-1,TRBJ1-5,TRBD1,TGTGCCACCAGTCAATTCCCGGGACAGGGTGTTCAGCCCCAGCATTTT,CATSQFPGQGVQPQHF
once,TRBV29-1,TRBJ2-1,NA,TGCAGCGTTCCCGGCAGGGGGGGTTTCTACAATGAGCAGTTCTTC,CSVPGRGGFYNEQFF
NA,TRBV6-9,TRBJ2-5,TRBD2,TGTGCCAGCAGTTCGAGGCTAGCGGGGGGTCGGGAGACCCAGTACTTC,CASSSRLAGGRETQYF
NA,TRBV18,TRBJ2-7,TRBD1,TGTGCCAGCTCAACACAGGGGTCCGAGCAGTACTTC,CASSTQGSEQYF
NA,TRBV18,TRBJ1-3,NA,TGTGCCAGCTCACCACCGCGCGGGCTCGGAAACACCATATATTTT,CASSPPRGLGNTIYF
NA,TRBV7-9,TRBJ2-3,NA,TGTGCCAGCCTACCGGGACCTAAGGGACCCACAGATACGCAGTATTTT,CASLPGPKGPTDTQYF
NA,TRBV27,TRBJ1-5,NA,TGTGCCAGCAGTTTGACGGAGTATGACAATCAGCCCCAGCATTTT,CASSLTEYDNQPQHF
NA,TRBV3-1/TRBV3-2,TRBJ2-7,NA,TGTGCCAGCCTGAGGGATTCCTACGAGCAGTACTTC,CASLRDSYEQYF
NA,TRBV6-6,TRBJ1-2,TRBD1,TGTGCCAGCAGTGGGACAGGGGGCCGTAACTATGGCTACACCTTC,CASSGTGGRNYGYTF
NA,TRBV11-2,TRBJ2-7,TRBD2,TGTGCCAGCAGCCCCTTGGTAGCGGGGGGCTACGAGCAGTACTTC,CASSPLVAGGYEQYF
NA,TRBV5-1,TRBJ2-3,NA,TGCGCCAGCAGACCCACAGGTGGGTGGAGGCAGTATTTT,CASRPTGGWRQYF
NA,TRBV9,TRBJ2-1,NA,TGTGCCAGCAGCGTAGATAACAATGAGCAGTTCTTC,CASSVDNNEQFF
NA,TRBV6-5,TRBJ1-2,NA,TGTGCCAGCAGTTACTCAAGACAGGACTATGGCTACACCTTC,CASSYSRQDYGYTF
NA,TRBV29-1,TRBJ2-1,NA,TGCAGCGTTGAGGAGAATACGCAGTTCTTC,CSVEENTQFF
once,TRBV5-1,TRBJ2-3,TRBD2,TGCGCCAGCAGCTTGGGCGGGAGTGTCGCAGATACGCAGTATTTT,CASSLGGSVADTQYF
NA,TRBV7-2,TRBJ2-4,NA,TGTGCCAGCAGCTTAGTAACAACTCGGGACATTCAGTACTTC,CASSLVTTRDIQYF
NA,TRBV12-3/TRBV12-4,TRBJ1-5,NA,TGTGCCAGCAGCAAACACGATCAGCCCCAGCATTTT,CASSKHDQPQHF
NA,TRBV5-8,TRBJ1-2,NA,TGTGCCAGCAGCTTGAGGGGACTATACGGCTACACCTTC,CASSLRGLYGYTF
NA,TRBV6-1,TRBJ1-2,NA,TGTGCCAGCAGTGATAGGGCCGGAACTAACTATGGCTACACCTTC,CASSDRAGTNYGYTF
NA,TRBV2,TRBJ2-1,TRBD1,TGTGCCAGCAGTGAGGGGACAGCTGGTAGGGCGCAGTTCTTC,CASSEGTAGRAQFF
NA,TRBV9,TRBJ2-7,NA,TGTGCCAGCAGCGGCCGGGGCGCCTACGAGCAGTACTTC,CASSGRGAYEQYF
once,TRBV19,TRBJ2-3,NA,TGTGCCAGTAGTATCGACACACGTAGGGCAGATACGCAGTATTTT,CASSIDTRRADTQYF
once,TRBV7-3,TRBJ2-3,NA,TGTGCCAGCAGCTTAGGGAGCGGTAGCACAGATACGCAGTATTTT,CASSLGSGSTDTQYF
once,TRBV19,TRBJ1-3,NA,TGTGCCAGTATTCAAGGGGAAACTGGAAACACCATATATTTT,CASIQGETGNTIYF
NA,TRBV5-1,TRBJ2-3,TRBD1,TGCGCCAGCACCTCGGACAGGACCACAGATACGCAGTATTTT,CASTSDRTTDTQYF
once,TRBV5-1,TRBJ1-4,NA,TGCGCCAGCAGCCCCGGTGAGGGGTCCAGTGAAAAACTGTTTTTT,CASSPGEGSSEKLFF